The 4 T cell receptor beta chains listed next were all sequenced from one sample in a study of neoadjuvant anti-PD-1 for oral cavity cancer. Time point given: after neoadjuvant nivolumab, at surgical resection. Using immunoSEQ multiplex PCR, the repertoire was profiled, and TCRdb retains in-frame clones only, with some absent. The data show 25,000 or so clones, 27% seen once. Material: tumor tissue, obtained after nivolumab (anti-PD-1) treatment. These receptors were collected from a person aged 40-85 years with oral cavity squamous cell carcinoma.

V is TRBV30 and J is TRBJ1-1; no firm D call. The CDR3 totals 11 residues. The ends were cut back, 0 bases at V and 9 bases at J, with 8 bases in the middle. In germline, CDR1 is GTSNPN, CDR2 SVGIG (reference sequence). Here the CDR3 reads CAWSVRAQAFF. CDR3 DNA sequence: TGTGCCTGGAGTGTACGAGCCCAAGCTTTCTTT.

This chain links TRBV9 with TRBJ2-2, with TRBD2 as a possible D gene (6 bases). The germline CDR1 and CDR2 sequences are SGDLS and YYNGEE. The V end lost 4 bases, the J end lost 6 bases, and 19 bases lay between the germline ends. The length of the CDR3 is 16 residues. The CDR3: CASSPEGSGRPGELFF. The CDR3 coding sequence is TGTGCCAGCAGCCCCGAGGGTAGCGGTAGGCCCGGGGAGCTGTTTTTT.

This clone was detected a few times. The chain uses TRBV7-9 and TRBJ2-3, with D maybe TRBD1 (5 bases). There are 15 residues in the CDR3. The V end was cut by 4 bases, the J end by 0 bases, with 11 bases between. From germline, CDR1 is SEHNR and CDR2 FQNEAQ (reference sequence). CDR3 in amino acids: CASSSRTTSTDTQYF. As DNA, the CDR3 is TGTGCCAGCAGCTCCCGGACAACTAGCACAGATACGCAGTATTTT. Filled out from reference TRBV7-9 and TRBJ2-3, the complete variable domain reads DTGVSQNPRHKITKRGQNVTFRCDPISEHNRLYWYRQTLGQGPEFLTYFQNEAQLEKSRLLSDRFSAERPKGSFSTLEIQRTEQGDSAMYLCASSSRTTSTDTQYFGPGTRLTVL.

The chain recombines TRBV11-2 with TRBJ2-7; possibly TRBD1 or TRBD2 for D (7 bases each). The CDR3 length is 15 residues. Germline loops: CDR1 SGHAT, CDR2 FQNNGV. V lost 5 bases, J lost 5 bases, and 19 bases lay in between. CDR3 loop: CASSSGTGDYDEQYF. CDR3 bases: TGTGCCAGCAGCAGTGGCACAGGGGACTACGACGAGCAGTACTTC.